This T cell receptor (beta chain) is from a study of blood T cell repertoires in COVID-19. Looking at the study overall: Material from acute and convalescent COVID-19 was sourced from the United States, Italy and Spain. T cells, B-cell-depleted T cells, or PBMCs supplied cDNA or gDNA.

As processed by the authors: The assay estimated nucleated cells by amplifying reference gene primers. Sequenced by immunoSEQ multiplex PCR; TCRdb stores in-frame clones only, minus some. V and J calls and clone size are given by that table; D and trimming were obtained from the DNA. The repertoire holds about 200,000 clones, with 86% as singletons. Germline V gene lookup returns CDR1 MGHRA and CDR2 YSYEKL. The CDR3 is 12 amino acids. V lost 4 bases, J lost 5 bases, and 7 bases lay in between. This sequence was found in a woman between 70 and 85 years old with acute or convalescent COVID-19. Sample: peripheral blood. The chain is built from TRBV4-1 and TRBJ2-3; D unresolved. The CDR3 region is CASSPHGDTQYF. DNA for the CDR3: TGCGCCAGCAGCCCCCACGGAGATACGCAGTATTTT.